This T cell receptor (beta chain) was captured by sequencing in a study of beta chain features in type 1 diabetes. The study, taken as a whole, reports: Short templates might get an advantage during PCR, and this would be equal in patients and controls.

This clone occurred many times. No antigen is known for it. Every isolated RNA sample was fully reverse transcribed, so sequencing captured expressed TCRB transcripts. The average output of naive, central memory and regulatory T cell samples was roughly 3.6 million reads. Method: immunoSEQ multiplex PCR; TCRdb's copy keeps in-frame clones and lacks some. The sample includes roughly 610,000 clones, about 14% of them seen just once. Germline V gene lookup returns CDR1 SGDLS and CDR2 YYNGEE. V lost 4 bases to trimming and J lost 7 bases, with 15 bases between them. The CDR3 is 14 residues long. Purity exceeded 95% in all sorted populations.

The chain recombines TRBV9 with TRBJ2-1; tentative D call: TRBD2 (5 bases). The clonotype was recovered from a man between 18 and 29 years old in good health. Input material: naive CD4+ T cells from blood. The DNA of the CDR3 is TGTGCCAGCAGCCTCAACCCCACGGGGAATGAGCAGTTCTTC. Amino acid sequence: CASSLNPTGNEQFF.